This T cell receptor (beta chain) originates from a study of T cell responses to AZD1222 COVID-19 vaccine. Study results and caveats: Compared with day 0, the breadth and depth of the Spike-specific TCR repertoire rose significantly after two doses of AZD1222. Sampling captured repertoires only after the peak T cell response. Donors were chiefly white British, with a greater number of females, and clonal diversity was perhaps underestimated.

CDR1 is SGDLS, CDR2 YYNGEE, per germline. The CDR3 sequence is 15 residues long. Regarding this clone: Its target is unknown. An end of the junction differs from the germline gene, which may be a read error.

The repertoire was sequenced with immunoSEQ multiplex PCR; TCRdb's copy has only in-frame clones and lacks some. The table records 100,000 to 120,000 clones, roughly 87% of them present only once. The rearrangement links TRBV9 to TRBJ2-5, with D perhaps TRBD1 (7 bases). The sequencing used peripheral blood, collected on day 0 of AZD1222 vaccination. This TCR was sampled from an adult in good health. As DNA, the CDR3 is TGTGCCAGCAACGTAGGGGGGACAGTACAAGAGACCCAGTACTTC. Protein sequence: CASNVGGTVQETQYF.